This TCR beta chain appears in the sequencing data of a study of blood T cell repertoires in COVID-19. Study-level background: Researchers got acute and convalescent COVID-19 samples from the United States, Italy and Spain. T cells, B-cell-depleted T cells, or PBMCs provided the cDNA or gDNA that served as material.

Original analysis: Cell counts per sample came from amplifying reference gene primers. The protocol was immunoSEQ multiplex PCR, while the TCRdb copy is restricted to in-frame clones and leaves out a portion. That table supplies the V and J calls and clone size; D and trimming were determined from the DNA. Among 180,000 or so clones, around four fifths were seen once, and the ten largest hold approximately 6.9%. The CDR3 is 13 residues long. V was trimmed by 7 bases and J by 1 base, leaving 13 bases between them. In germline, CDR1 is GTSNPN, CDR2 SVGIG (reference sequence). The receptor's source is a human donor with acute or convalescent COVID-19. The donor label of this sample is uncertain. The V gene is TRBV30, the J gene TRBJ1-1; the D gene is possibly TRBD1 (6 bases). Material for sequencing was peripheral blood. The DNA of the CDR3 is TGTGCCTACAAGACAGGCGAGAACACTGAAGCTTTCTTT. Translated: CAYKTGENTEAFF. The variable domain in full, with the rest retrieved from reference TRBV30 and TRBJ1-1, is SQTIHQWPATLVQPVGSPLSLECTVEGTSNPNLYWYRQAAGRGLQLLFYSVGIGQISSEVPQNLSASRPQDRQFILSSKKLLLSDSGFYLCAYKTGENTEAFFGQGTRLTVV.